Listed below are T cell receptor beta chains from one sample, sequenced in a study of cytomegalovirus exposure and HLA in healthy donors. The table came from immunoSEQ multiplex PCR; TCRdb's copy has only in-frame clones and leaves some out. The sample includes under 200,000 clones, roughly 80% of them seen just once. Sequenced input: PBMCs. These receptors were obtained from a boy between 2 and 10 years old in good health and CMV-seronegative. Each CDR3 is given with its conserved first and last residue. The D gene is left open where the match is weak. The size entry is marked missing in some rows and otherwise reads once, few, many or a size class.

TRBD2	TRBV11-2	TRBJ2-7	.	CASSLQLAGTYEQYF	TGTGCCAGCAGCTTACAACTAGCGGGGACCTACGAGCAGTACTTC
.	TRBV6-1	TRBJ2-7	.	CASSQGPGGRPPYEQYF	TGTGCCAGCAGTCAAGGGCCAGGGGGGCGGCCACCCTACGAGCAGTACTTC
TRBD1	TRBV2	TRBJ2-1	.	CASSEARGWGNEQFF	TGTGCCAGCAGTGAAGCCAGGGGGTGGGGCAATGAGCAGTTCTTC
TRBD1	TRBV27	TRBJ1-2	.	CASSPRTGVGGYTF	TGTGCCAGCAGTCCAAGGACAGGGGTGGGCGGCTACACCTTC
.	TRBV30	TRBJ1-3	once	CAWSWQGNTIYF	TGTGCCTGGAGCTGGCAGGGAAACACCATATATTTT
.	TRBV12-5	TRBJ1-4	.	CASGLGESTNEKLFF	TGTGCTAGTGGTTTAGGAGAGTCAACTAATGAAAAACTGTTTTTT
.	TRBV18	TRBJ2-7	.	CASSSQGFINEQYF	TGTGCCAGCTCATCCCAGGGTTTTATAAACGAGCAGTACTTC
.	TRBV19	TRBJ1-5	.	CASSMSSPQPQHF	TGTGCCAGTAGTATGTCCAGTCCTCAGCCCCAGCATTTT
TRBD1	TRBV5-1	TRBJ2-7	.	CASSPYRGDYEQYF	TGCGCCAGCAGCCCATACAGGGGGGACTACGAGCAGTACTTC
.	TRBV14	TRBJ2-5	.	CASSLSYQETQYF	TGTGCCAGCAGCCTCAGTTACCAAGAGACCCAGTACTTC
TRBD2	TRBV7-2	TRBJ2-7	.	CASSSTGLAGDPEQYF	TGTGCCAGCAGCTCGACTGGACTAGCGGGAGATCCCGAGCAGTACTTC
.	TRBV14	TRBJ1-1	.	CASSNLNTEAFF	TGTGCCAGCAGTAATTTGAACACTGAAGCTTTCTTT
.	TRBV20-1	TRBJ1-2	.	CSAFTGYGYTF	TGCAGTGCTTTTACGGGGTATGGCTACACCTTC
.	TRBV11-2	TRBJ2-1	few	CASSLAGGSAYNEQFF	TGTGCCAGCAGCTTAGCGGGGGGCAGTGCCTACAATGAGCAGTTCTTC
.	TRBV7-2	TRBJ2-7	.	CASRNSPWRGEQYF	TGTGCCAGTCGCAATAGCCCCTGGAGGGGCGAGCAGTACTTC
.	TRBV7-9	TRBJ1-5	.	CASSPLSHQPQHF	TGTGCCAGCAGCCCCCTGAGCCACCAGCCCCAGCATTTT
.	TRBV4-2	TRBJ2-5	.	CASSQDRVETQYF	TGTGCCAGCAGCCAAGACAGGGTCGAGACCCAGTACTTC
TRBD1	TRBV11-2	TRBJ2-7	.	CASSFSSTGFREQYF	TGTGCCAGCAGCTTTTCATCGACAGGGTTCCGTGAGCAGTACTTC
.	TRBV5-1	TRBJ2-7	.	CASSLGGHLSYEQYF	TGCGCCAGCAGCTTGGGGGGACACCTATCCTACGAGCAGTACTTC
TRBD1	TRBV18	TRBJ2-1	.	CASSSTGPGFF	TGTGCCAGCTCATCGACAGGGCCGGGGTTCTTC
.	TRBV28	TRBJ1-3	.	CASSWQGFSGNTIYF	TGTGCCAGCAGCTGGCAGGGTTTCTCTGGAAACACCATATATTTT
TRBD1	TRBV5-1	TRBJ1-2	.	CASSLLTGGGSVLPYTF	TGCGCCAGCAGCTTGTTAACAGGGGGTGGGAGTGTCCTCCCCTACACCTTC
.	TRBV7-9	TRBJ2-1	.	CASGDWAGNEQFF	TGTGCCAGCGGGGATTGGGCGGGAAATGAGCAGTTCTTC
TRBD2	TRBV18	TRBJ2-1	.	CASSPLAGNNEQFF	TGTGCCAGCTCACCCCTAGCGGGTAACAATGAGCAGTTCTTC
.	TRBV5-1	TRBJ2-1	.	CASSLWREVDEQFF	TGCGCCAGCAGCTTGTGGAGGGAGGTGGATGAGCAGTTCTTC
.	TRBV2	TRBJ2-1	once	CASIATSYNEQFF	TGTGCCAGCATTGCGACTAGCTACAATGAGCAGTTCTTC
.	TRBV10-2	TRBJ1-1	few	CASSLQGNTEAFF	TGCGCCAGCAGTTTACAGGGGAACACTGAAGCTTTCTTT
.	TRBV30	TRBJ2-1	.	CAWSVSRRVQFF	TGTGCCTGGAGTGTATCGAGGCGAGTGCAGTTCTTC
TRBD1	TRBV19	TRBJ1-2	few	CASLPGQGGGYTF	TGTGCCAGTCTTCCGGGACAGGGGGGCGGCTACACCTTC
.	TRBV7-2	TRBJ2-2	.	CASSLGAGNTGELFF	TGTGCCAGCAGCTTAGGGGCAGGGAACACCGGGGAGCTGTTTTTT
.	TRBV12-5	TRBJ1-5	few	CASGYTPGLDFPPQHF	TGTGCTAGTGGTTATACTCCGGGACTCGACTTCCCTCCCCAGCATTTT
TRBD1	TRBV5-6	TRBJ1-1	few	CASSLTGENTEAFF	TGTGCCAGCAGCTTGACAGGGGAGAACACTGAAGCTTTCTTT
.	TRBV5-4	TRBJ1-1	once	CASSWEGYRYTEAFF	TGTGCCAGCAGCTGGGAGGGGTATCGGTACACTGAAGCTTTCTTT